One and the same sample provided the 19 T cell receptor beta chains below, sequenced in a study of beta chain features in type 1 diabetes. Investigators reverse transcribed all isolated RNA, so they sequenced expressed TCRB transcripts. Only in-frame clones appear in the TCRdb table, and some are missing; sequencing was by immunoSEQ multiplex PCR. The table records about 240,000 clones, 27% of them present only once. The sequenced sample consisted of central memory CD4+ T cells from blood. These TCRs come from a man aged 30 to 45 in good health.

The chain uses TRBV6-5 and TRBJ2-1, with D possibly being TRBD2 (6 bases). This CDR3 has 16 amino acids. Trimming took 0 bases from V and 2 from J, leaving 11 bases between them. CDR1 and CDR2 (germline): MNHEY, SVGAGI. DNA of the CDR3: TGTGCCAGCAGTTACTCCCCTAGCGCAACCTACAATGAGCAGTTCTTC. Protein: CASSYSPSATYNEQFF.

With respect to this clone: It may be a read error: a sequence one base away is much more abundant. The V gene is TRBV7-9, the J gene TRBJ2-6; no clear D gene. There are 13 residues in the CDR3. Trimming cost V 5 bases and J 4 bases, with 6 bases left between them. The germline V gene has CDR1 SEHNR and CDR2 FQNEAQ (reference sequence). The CDR3 is CASSPPGANVLTF. CDR3 sequence (DNA): TGTGCCAGCAGCCCCCCAGGGGCCAACGTCCTGACTTTC.

There are a few counts of this clone. V usage is TRBV4-1 and J usage is TRBJ1-1; D gene unclear. V gave up 1 base and J gave up 0 bases, with 9 bases separating them. This CDR3 spans 15 amino acids. Per germline, CDR1 MGHRA and CDR2 YSYEKL. The CDR3 DNA reads TGCGCCAGCAGCCAAGGCACACTGATGAACACTGAAGCTTTCTTT. Translated: CASSQGTLMNTEAFF.

This clone was detected many times. This sample includes further DNA sequences coding for the same CDR3. Written as DNA, the CDR3 is TGTGCCACCAGCAGAGGTCAGAACCAAGAGACCCAGTACTTC. This translates into CATSRGQNQETQYF. The V and J genes are TRBV15 and TRBJ2-5; D ambiguous. CDR3 size: 14 residues. Germline CDR1 is LNHNV and CDR2 is YYDKDF (reference sequence). The V end lost 1 base, the J end lost 0 bases, and 6 bases lay between the germline ends.

This clone was observed a handful of times. The chain couples TRBV5-5 to TRBJ1-5; D might be TRBD1 (5 bases). The CDR3 loop spans 15 amino acids. V was trimmed by 2 bases and J by 0 bases, leaving 9 bases between them. Germline V CDR1 and CDR2: SGHKS, YYEKEE (reference sequence). CDR3 DNA: TGTGCCAGCAGCTTCCAGGGAAATAGCAATCAGCCCCAGCATTTT. Protein product: CASSFQGNSNQPQHF.

The rearrangement uses TRBV30 and TRBJ2-7; 8 positions match TRBD2. Unmatched junction bases numbered 5, after V lost 8 bases and J lost 2 bases. Germline V lookup: CDR1 GTSNPN, CDR2 SVGIG (reference sequence). The CDR3 has 12 residues. CDR3: CALNSGTYEQYF. The CDR3, as DNA: TGTGCCCTAAATAGCGGGACCTACGAGCAGTACTTC.

The chain couples TRBV2 to TRBJ2-7; 7 bases match TRBD1. In germline, CDR1 is SNHLY, CDR2 FYNNEI. With V trimmed by 5 bases and J by 2 bases, 6 bases remained unmatched. The CDR3 length is 14 residues. The CDR3 nucleotides are TGTGCCAGCAGTTGGGGGACAGATACCTACGAGCAGTACTTC. Protein product: CASSWGTDTYEQYF. Full variable domain (rest looked up from reference TRBV2 and TRBJ2-7): EPEVTQTPSHQVTQMGQEVILRCVPISNHLYFYWYRQILGQKVEFLVSFYNNEISEKSEIFDDQFSVERPDGSNFTLKIRSTKLEDSAMYFCASSWGTDTYEQYFGPGTRLTVT.

The rearrangement uses TRBV2 and TRBJ2-3; 9 bases line up with TRBD2. V shed 8 bases, J shed 1 base, and the junction held 4 bases outside the gene matches. CDR1 and CDR2 from the germline V gene are SNHLY and FYNNEI. This CDR3 comprises 14 residues. CDR3 in amino acids: CASGSSGGTDTQYF. CDR3 bases: TGTGCCAGCGGGTCTAGCGGGGGCACAGATACGCAGTATTTT.

The J gene is TRBJ1-1, the V gene TRBV7-8; D remains ambiguous. The ends were cut back, 1 base at V and 1 base at J, with 10 bases in the middle. This CDR3 region has 15 residues. Germline values: CDR1 SGHVS, CDR2 FQNEAQ. CDR3 nucleotides: TGTGCCAGCAGCTTAGAAGTCGTAGGGAACACTGAAGCTTTCTTT. It encodes CASSLEVVGNTEAFF.

The CDR3 loop reads CASSSRLAGGREQYF. The DNA for the CDR3 is TGCGCCAGCAGCTCCCGACTAGCGGGGGGCCGGGAGCAGTACTTC. J is TRBJ2-7 and V is TRBV5-1; 13 nucleotides line up with TRBD2. V shed 3 bases, J shed 7 bases, and the junction held 7 bases outside the gene matches. Germline values: CDR1 SGHRS, CDR2 YFSETQ. There are 15 residues in the CDR3.

The genes are TRBV5-6 and TRBJ1-5; D is possibly TRBD1 (6 bases). V was clipped by 4 bases and J by 3 bases, with 14 bases between them. CDR1 is SGHDT and CDR2 is YYEEEE in the germline V gene. This CDR3 region has 15 residues. This CDR3 reads CASSLEGGTNQPQHF. The CDR3 DNA sequence: TGTGCCAGCAGCCTCGAGGGGGGTACCAATCAGCCCCAGCATTTT.

The chain carries TRBV7-2 and TRBJ2-4; TRBD1 matches 9 bases. This CDR3 contains 13 residues. The V and J ends lost 3 bases and 9 bases, in that order; junction bases with no gene match: 3. The germline V gene has CDR1 SGHTA and CDR2 FQGNSA. The CDR3 nucleotides read TGTGCCAGCAGCTTGGGGACAGGGAGCATTCAGTACTTC. Protein sequence: CASSLGTGSIQYF.

The chain carries TRBV7-9 and TRBJ2-3; 8 nucleotides align to TRBD1. The germline V gene encodes CDR1 SEHNR and CDR2 FQNEAQ (reference sequence). Losses at the gene ends were 3 bases for V and 3 bases for J; bases not matched to a gene: 8. This CDR3 spans 16 amino acids. The CDR3 DNA follows: TGTGCCAGCAGCTTTCGTCGGACAGGGCTGACAGATACGCAGTATTTT. It specifies CASSFRRTGLTDTQYF.

The chain couples TRBV29-1 to TRBJ1-2; D might be TRBD1 (5 bases). The CDR3 runs to 14 residues. Trimming stripped 4 bases from V and 2 bases from J, with 14 bases between. Per germline, CDR1 SQVTM and CDR2 ANQGSEA. The CDR3 reads CSVVQGARNYGYTF. The CDR3 nucleotides read TGCAGCGTTGTTCAGGGCGCGAGGAACTATGGCTACACCTTC. The full variable domain, its missing parts supplied by reference TRBV29-1 and TRBJ1-2, is SAVISQKPSRDICQRGTSLTIQCQVDSQVTMMFWYRQQPGQSLTLIATANQGSEATYESGFVIDKFPISRPNLTFSTLTVSNMSPEDSSIYLCSVVQGARNYGYTFGSGTRLTVV.

A few counts support this clone. The chain has TRBV5-6 and TRBJ2-3, with TRBD1 identical over 10 bases. The CDR3 has 14 amino acids. V was clipped by 4 bases and J by 5 bases; unmatched bases: 4. CDR1 is SGHDT and CDR2 is YYEEEE in the germline V gene. CDR3 protein: CASSRRTGGDTQYF. The CDR3 DNA reads as TGTGCCAGCAGCCGGAGGACAGGGGGAGATACGCAGTATTTT.

This clone has only a few counts. The rearrangement joins TRBV29-1 to TRBJ2-5, with TRBD2 matching 9 bases. There are 13 residues in the CDR3. The V gene's germline CDR1 is SQVTM and CDR2 ANQGSEA. Trimming removed 8 bases from V and 2 bases from J; junction bases left unmatched: 6. The CDR3 DNA is TGCAGCCTTAGCGGGAGTTTTCAAGAGACCCAGTACTTC. Protein sequence: CSLSGSFQETQYF.

The chain couples TRBV2 to TRBJ1-2; unclear D gene. Trimming removed 7 bases at V and 2 bases at J, with 8 bases between. Germline-derived CDR1 and CDR2 are SNHLY and FYNNEI. This CDR3 spans 12 amino acids. The CDR3: CASTENNYGYTF. CDR3 nucleotide sequence: TGTGCCAGCACCGAGAACAACTATGGCTACACCTTC.

J is TRBJ1-5 and V is TRBV7-9; D ambiguous. Germline V gene data show CDR1 as SEHNR and CDR2 as FQNEAQ (reference sequence). The CDR3 is 15 residues long. The V end was cut by 5 bases, the J end by 0 bases, with 11 bases between. The CDR3 sequence: CASSPDLGSNQPQHF. CDR3 nucleotide sequence: TGTGCCAGCAGCCCGGACCTAGGTAGCAATCAGCCCCAGCATTTT.

This clone turned up a few times. The junction and the germline gene differ at one end; a read error may be behind it. V and J are TRBV29-1 and TRBJ2-3; TRBD1 matches 9 bases. The CDR3 runs 12 residues. Germline V gene lookup returns CDR1 SQVTM and CDR2 ANQGSEA. The DNA for the CDR3 is TGCAGCGTTGAAGATAATTCCGGGACAGGGCTTTTT. Translated: CSVEDNSGTGLF.